This T cell receptor beta chain was sequenced for a study of blood T cell repertoires in COVID-19. Looking at the study overall: COVID-19 samples collected from the United States, Italy and Spain covered acute and convalescent phases. T cells, B-cell-depleted T cells, or PBMCs supplied cDNA or gDNA.

The CDR3 contains 14 residues. V was pared by 6 bases and J by 6 bases, with 9 bases of the junction left unmatched. Germline V lookup: CDR1 MNHEY, CDR2 SMNVEV (reference sequence). Study processing details: It was from reference gene primer amplification that nucleated cell counts were estimated. Some clones are missing from TCRdb's copy, which holds only in-frame ones; the method was immunoSEQ multiplex PCR. Clone size and the V and J calls come from that table; the DNA yielded D and trimming. The data contain roughly 100,000 clones, 80% to 90% of them singletons. This TCR came from an older woman with acute or convalescent COVID-19. The sequenced sample was peripheral blood. The rearrangement joins TRBV27 to TRBJ2-5; 8 nucleotides line up with TRBD1. Here the CDR3 DNA reads TGTGCCAGCAGACCCGGACAGGGATCGAAGACCCAGTACTTC. Protein sequence: CASRPGQGSKTQYF.